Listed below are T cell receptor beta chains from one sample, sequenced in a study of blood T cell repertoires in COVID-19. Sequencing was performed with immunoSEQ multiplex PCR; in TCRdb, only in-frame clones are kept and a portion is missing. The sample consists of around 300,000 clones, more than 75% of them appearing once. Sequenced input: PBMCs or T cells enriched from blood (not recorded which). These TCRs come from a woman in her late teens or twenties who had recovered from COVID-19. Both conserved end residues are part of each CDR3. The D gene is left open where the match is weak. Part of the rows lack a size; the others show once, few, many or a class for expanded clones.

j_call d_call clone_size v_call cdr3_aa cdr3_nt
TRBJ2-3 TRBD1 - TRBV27 CASSSGQGATDTQYF TGTGCCAGCAGTTCGGGACAGGGGGCCACAGATACGCAGTATTTT
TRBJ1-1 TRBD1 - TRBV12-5 CASGWDRGTEAFF TGTGCTAGTGGTTGGGACAGGGGCACTGAAGCTTTCTTT
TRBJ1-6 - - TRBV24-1 CATSPGGLKDSPLHF TGTGCCACCAGCCCTGGGGGACTGAAGGATTCACCCCTCCACTTT
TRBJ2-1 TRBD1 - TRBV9 CASSVTGASSYNEQFF TGTGCCAGCAGCGTCACAGGGGCGAGCTCCTACAATGAGCAGTTCTTC
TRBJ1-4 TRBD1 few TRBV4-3 CASSFGQAGGATNEKLFF TGCGCCAGCAGCTTCGGACAGGCTGGCGGTGCAACTAATGAAAAACTGTTTTTT
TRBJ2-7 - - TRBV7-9 CASSLGEWYEQYF TGTGCCAGCAGCTTAGGAGAGTGGTACGAGCAGTACTTC
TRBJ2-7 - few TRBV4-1 CASSHSLVGREQYF TGCGCCAGCAGCCATTCCCTTGTTGGTCGGGAGCAGTACTTC
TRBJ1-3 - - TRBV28 CASRFTGTGNTIYF TGTGCCAGCAGATTTACAGGGACAGGAAACACCATATATTTT
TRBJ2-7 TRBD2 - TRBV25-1 CASSEGSGGSDEQYF TGTGCCAGCAGTGAAGGGAGCGGGGGATCGGACGAGCAGTACTTC
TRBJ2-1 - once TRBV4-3 CASSQVGAKSYNEQFF TGCGCCAGCAGCCAAGTTGGGGCAAAAAGTTACAATGAGCAGTTCTTC
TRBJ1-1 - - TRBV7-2 CASSINSNTEAFF TGTGCCAGCAGCATCAATTCGAACACTGAAGCTTTCTTT
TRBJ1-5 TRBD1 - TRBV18 CASSPHRGPQPKSPQHF TGTGCCAGCTCACCACACAGGGGTCCTCAACCCAAATCGCCCCAGCATTTT
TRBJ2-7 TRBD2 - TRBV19 CASQGLAGGSYEQYF TGTGCCAGCCAAGGACTAGCGGGAGGATCCTACGAGCAGTACTTC
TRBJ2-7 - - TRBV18 CASSQRDILREQYF TGTGCCAGCTCTCAACGGGACATTTTGCGCGAGCAGTACTTC
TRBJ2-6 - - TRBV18 CASSTVLLTSGANVLTF TGTGCCAGCTCAACGGTACTTCTCACCTCTGGGGCCAACGTCCTGACTTTC
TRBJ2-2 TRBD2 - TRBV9 CASSGAIRREWTGELFF TGTGCCAGCAGCGGTGCTATCAGGCGGGAGTGGACCGGGGAGCTGTTTTTT
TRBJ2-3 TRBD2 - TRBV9 CASSVSRERGKGTDTQYF TGTGCCAGCAGCGTATCGCGGGAGAGGGGTAAGGGCACAGATACGCAGTATTTT
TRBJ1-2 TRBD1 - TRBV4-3 CASSQGPGQGPSDYGYTF TGCGCCAGCAGCCAGGGACCGGGACAGGGCCCATCGGACTATGGCTACACCTTC
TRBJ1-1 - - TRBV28 CASSSRGGAAEAFF TGTGCCAGCAGTTCCCGCGGCGGGGCCGCTGAAGCTTTCTTT
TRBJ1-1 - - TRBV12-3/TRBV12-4 CASTGGVAAFF TGTGCCAGCACCGGGGGGGTCGCGGCTTTCTTT
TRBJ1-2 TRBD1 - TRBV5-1 CASSLVSQDRTPLDF TGCGCCAGCAGCTTGGTTTCCCAGGACAGGACTCCACTCGACTTC
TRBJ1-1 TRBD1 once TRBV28 CASSLRQGVSVTEAFF TGTGCCAGCAGTTTAAGGCAGGGGGTGTCGGTCACTGAAGCTTTCTTT
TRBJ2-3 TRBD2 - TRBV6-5 CASTVAGGPDTQYF TGTGCCAGCACCGTTGCGGGAGGGCCAGATACGCAGTATTTT
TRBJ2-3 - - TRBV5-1 CASSLWASGSHRYF -
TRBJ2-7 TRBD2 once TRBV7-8 CASSGPSGYSYEQYF TGTGCCAGCAGCGGGCCTAGCGGGTACTCCTACGAGCAGTACTTC
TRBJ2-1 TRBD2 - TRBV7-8 CASSLFGGRAENEQFF TGTGCCAGCAGCTTATTCGGCGGGAGGGCGGAGAATGAGCAGTTCTTC
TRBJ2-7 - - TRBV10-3 CAISESSSYEQYF TGTGCCATCAGTGAGTCGTCGAGCTACGAGCAGTACTTC
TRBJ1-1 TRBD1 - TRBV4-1 CASSQAQGTARLFTEAFF TGCGCCAGCAGCCAAGCTCAGGGGACAGCGAGGCTGTTCACTGAAGCTTTCTTT
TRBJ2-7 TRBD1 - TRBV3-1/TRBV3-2 CASSGTGEGEQYF TGTGCCAGCAGCGGGACAGGGGAAGGCGAGCAGTACTTC
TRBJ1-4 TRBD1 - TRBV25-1 CASSESSVWTGPNEKLFF TGTGCCAGCAGTGAATCCTCCGTCTGGACAGGGCCTAATGAAAAACTGTTTTTT
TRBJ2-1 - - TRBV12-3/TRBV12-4 CASSTGVNEQFF TGTGCCAGCAGTACGGGGGTGAATGAGCAGTTCTTC
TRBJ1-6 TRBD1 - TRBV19 CASSTHDRVGSDSPLHF TGTGCCAGTAGTACTCACGACAGGGTCGGTTCAGATTCACCCCTCCACTTT
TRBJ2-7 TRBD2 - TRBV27 CASTPGLAGVWEQYF TGTGCCAGCACCCCCGGACTAGCGGGGGTCTGGGAGCAGTACTTC
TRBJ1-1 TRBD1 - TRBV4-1 CASSQDPTRDRGRGTEAFF TGCGCCAGCAGCCAAGACCCGACCCGGGACAGGGGGCGAGGCACTGAAGCTTTCTTT
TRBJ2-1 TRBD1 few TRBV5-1 CASSLPGGDEQFF TGCGCCAGCAGCTTACCAGGGGGCGATGAGCAGTTCTTC
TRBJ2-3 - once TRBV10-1 CASSELAASTDTQYF TGCGCCAGCAGTGAGTTAGCGGCTAGCACAGATACGCAGTATTTT
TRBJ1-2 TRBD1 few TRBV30 CAWSRDRPYGYTF TGTGCCTGGAGTCGGGACAGACCCTATGGCTACACCTTC
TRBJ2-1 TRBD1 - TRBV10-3 CAISELTGDNEQFF TGTGCCATCAGTGAACTAACAGGGGACAATGAGCAGTTCTTC
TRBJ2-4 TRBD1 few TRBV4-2 CASSQARFLSGQGITKNIQYF TGTGCCAGCAGCCAAGCGCGATTCCTTTCGGGACAGGGGATAACCAAAAACATTCAGTACTTC
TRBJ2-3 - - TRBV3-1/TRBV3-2 CASSQGGTDTQYF TGTGCCAGCAGCCAAGGAGGTACAGATACGCAGTATTTT